This T cell receptor beta chain appears in the sequencing data of a study of blood T cell repertoires in COVID-19. The overall study: The study drew acute and convalescent COVID-19 samples from the United States, Italy and Spain. From T cells, B-cell-depleted T cells, or PBMCs came the material, which was cDNA or gDNA.

Germline-derived CDR1 and CDR2 are SGDLS and YYNGEE. Trimming removed 2 bases from V and 1 base from J; junction bases left unmatched: 2. This CDR3 has 15 amino acids. Per the original data handling: Reference gene primer amplification gave nucleated cell count estimates. Measured with immunoSEQ multiplex PCR; TCRdb has only the in-frame clones, and not every one. V and J calls and clone size are given by that table; D and trimming were obtained from the DNA. The sample holds 150,000 to 200,000 clones, around four fifths seen once. The chain combines TRBV9 with TRBJ2-1; 8 positions match TRBD2. This receptor was taken from a man aged 70-80 years with acute or convalescent COVID-19. The sample taken for sequencing was peripheral blood. The CDR3: CASSVSGSSYNEQFF. CDR3 bases: TGTGCCAGCAGCGTCAGCGGGAGTTCCTACAATGAGCAGTTCTTC. Based on the CDR3 plus reference TRBV9 and TRBJ2-1, the full variable domain is DSGVTQTPKHLITATGQRVTLRCSPRSGDLSVYWYQQSLDQGLQFLIQYYNGEERAKGNILERFSAQQFPDLHSELNLSSLELGDSALYFCASSVSGSSYNEQFFGPGTRLTVL.